The TCR beta chain described here comes from a study of PD-1 blockade in classical Hodgkin lymphoma. Measured with immunoSEQ multiplex PCR; TCRdb has only the in-frame clones, and not every one. The sample contains about 60,000 clones, roughly 90% of which appear only once. Exposure to brentuximab vedotin varied, and each patient had relapsed following autologous stem cell transplantation. Remarks on this clone: Its cognate antigen is unknown.

General observations from the study: By cycle point C4D1, TCR diversity had risen significantly in CD4+ cells (but not CD8+ cells). Relapsed/refractory patients reportedly had the lowest baseline TCR diversity, below newly diagnosed patients, who were below healthy donors.

The source is a human donor with classical Hodgkin lymphoma. Sample: peripheral blood mononuclear cells (PBMCs), taken at baseline.

The CDR3 here is CASTEAGPNQPQHF. The CDR3 nucleotides are TGTGCCAGCACCGAGGCGGGGCCCAATCAGCCCCAGCATTTT. The rearrangement uses TRBV6-1 and TRBJ1-5; D perhaps matches TRBD1 (5 bases). CDR3 length equals 14 residues. Germline V gene lookup returns CDR1 MNHNS and CDR2 SASEGT. Deletions cut 7 bases from V and 3 bases from J, with 13 bases between.